What follows describes a single T cell receptor (beta chain). Its antigen is still unknown. Trimming stripped 6 bases from V and 6 bases from J, with 21 bases between. Germline V gene sequence: CDR1 MNHNY, CDR2 SVGAGI (reference sequence). The CDR3 consists of 15 residues. Sorted cells reached over 95% purity in every population. This entry is derived from a study of beta chain features in type 1 diabetes. The study, taken as a whole, reports: A potential PCR bias toward shorter templates would be equal in patient and control samples. The study found fewer insertions and more deletions at VDJ junctions in type 1 diabetes patients. Shortening that was moderate but significant affected the TCRB CDR3s of Type 1 diabetes patients in all four CD4+ subsets.

The isolated RNA, all of it, was reverse transcribed, so expressed TCRB transcripts were what got sequenced. Assay: immunoSEQ multiplex PCR; the TCRdb copy retains only in-frame clones and omits some. The sample has 350,000 to 450,000 clones, around 12% seen once. This clonotype was sampled from a woman between 18 and 29 years old with type 1 diabetes. Sequenced input: naive CD4+ T cells from blood. The V gene is TRBV6-6, the J gene TRBJ2-7, with D maybe TRBD2 (5 bases). CDR3 loop: CASSGRRNPTGEQYF. CDR3 DNA sequence: TGTGCCAGCAGCGGCAGGAGGAACCCCACGGGCGAGCAGTACTTC.